These 19 T cell receptor beta chains share one sample of origin, sequenced in a study of T-cell memory formation after mild COVID-19. MiXCR was run by TCRdb on the 5' RACE reads, yielding one entry per CDR3 protein. There are a few hundred thousand distinct CDR3 sequences in the sample; 20% to 25% occur only once, and approximately 12% lies in the top ten. Sequencing was done on a sample of PBMCs or a T cell subset sorted from them (not recorded which). All receptors derive from an adult woman who had mild COVID-19 (a few samples of this study predate the infection). Cell type and time point are not known.

There are a few counts of this clonotype. CDR3 in amino acids: CSASPRLYGYTF. In DNA form, the CDR3 reads TGCAGTGCTAGCCCGCGGCTATATGGCTACACCTTC. The chain uses TRBV20-1 and TRBJ1-2; D ambiguous. Germline CDR1 and CDR2: DFQATT and SNEGSKA (reference sequence). The CDR3 loop spans 12 amino acids. V lost 3 bases and J lost 5, with 10 bases in between.

A single count supports this clonotype. The chain has TRBV19 and TRBJ1-5, with 7 positions matching TRBD1. The CDR3 is 13 amino acids. Per germline, CDR1 LNHDA and CDR2 SQIVND (reference sequence). Losses at the gene ends were 3 bases for V and 11 bases for J; bases not matched to a gene: 7. CDR3 in amino acids: CASSISYRGTQHF. The CDR3 DNA is TGTGCCAGTAGTATCAGCTACAGGGGTACCCAGCATTTT. The variable domain in full, with the rest retrieved from reference TRBV19 and TRBJ1-5, is DGGITQSPKYLFRKEGQNVTLSCEQNLNHDAMYWYRQDPGQGLRLIYYSQIVNDFQKGDIAEGYSVSREKKESFPLTVTSAQKNPTAFYLCASSISYRGTQHFGDGTRLSIL.

V and J are TRBV11-1 and TRBJ1-1, with D possibly matching TRBD1 (5 bases). CDR1 SGHAT and CDR2 FQDESV come from the germline V gene (reference sequence). V gave up 4 bases and J gave up 4 bases, with 13 bases separating them. The CDR3 spans 14 residues. The DNA of the CDR3 is TGTGCCAGCAGCTCCCGACCGGGGGGCACTGAAGCTTTCTTT. It translates to CASSSRPGGTEAFF.

This chain links TRBV5-6 with TRBJ2-3; 9 bases map to TRBD2. Trimming took 0 bases from V and 6 from J; bases not matched to a gene: 5. Germline values: CDR1 SGHDT, CDR2 YYEEEE. There are 15 residues in the CDR3. CDR3 region: CASSLGLAASDTQYF. CDR3 sequence (DNA): TGTGCCAGCAGCTTGGGACTAGCGGCCTCCGATACGCAGTATTTT.

This CDR3 reads CASSPSGTSGYEQYF. The CDR3 coding sequence is TGTGCCAGCAGCCCCTCCGGGACTAGCGGCTACGAGCAGTACTTC. This chain connects TRBV7-9 to TRBJ2-7, with TRBD2 matching over 11 bases. This CDR3 has 15 amino acids. Looked up from germline, CDR1 is SEHNR and CDR2 is FQNEAQ (reference sequence). Losses at the gene ends were 5 bases for V and 3 bases for J; bases not matched to a gene: 6.

This clonotype was observed a few times. The chain recombines TRBV12-3 or TRBV12-4 with TRBJ1-1; D is perhaps TRBD1 (5 bases). The CDR3 length is 14 residues. Trimming shortened V by 3 bases and J by 3 bases, and 11 bases separated the two germline ends. CDR3 protein: CASSFGRGYTEAFF. In nucleotides, the CDR3 is TGTGCCAGCAGTTTTGGGCGGGGGTACACTGAAGCTTTCTTT.

This clonotype occurred many times. The J gene is TRBJ2-1, the V gene TRBV18, with TRBD1 identical over 8 bases. V lost 4 bases and J lost 5; bases outside the gene matches: 4. CDR3 length equals 14 residues. From germline, CDR1 is KGHSH and CDR2 LQKENI. CDR3 residues: CASSLGQGHNEQFF. The CDR3 region has the DNA TGTGCCAGCTCACTCGGACAGGGCCACAATGAGCAGTTCTTC.

The rearrangement links TRBV6-2 or TRBV6-3 to TRBJ1-5; D is ambiguous. This CDR3 spans 15 amino acids. The V gene's germline CDR1 is MNHEY and CDR2 SVGEGT. The germline V and J ends were trimmed by 3 bases and 0 bases, with 9 bases remaining between them. In DNA form, the CDR3 reads TGTGCCAGCAGTTATACCCGAGGTAGCAATCAGCCCCAGCATTTT. It encodes CASSYTRGSNQPQHF.

The chain recombines TRBV6-1 with TRBJ1-2; TRBD1 matches 7 bases. The CDR3 contains 17 residues. CDR1 is MNHNS and CDR2 is SASEGT in the germline V gene. V trimming: 4 bases; J trimming: 4 bases; junction bases outside the gene matches: 15. CDR3 in DNA: TGTGCCAGCAGTGGGGGCATCAACGCGACAGGGCGCTATGGCTACACCTTC. It codes for CASSGGINATGRYGYTF.

V and J are TRBV2 and TRBJ1-1, with 10 bases lining up with TRBD1. The germline V gene has CDR1 SNHLY and CDR2 FYNNEI. V was pared by 4 bases and J by 7 bases, with 3 bases of the junction left unmatched. The CDR3 length is 13 residues. CDR3 residues: CASSGTGGDEAFF. The DNA for the CDR3 is TGTGCCAGCAGTGGGACAGGGGGAGATGAAGCTTTCTTT.

The chain recombines TRBV7-3 with TRBJ2-5; 7 bases align to TRBD1. The germline V gene has CDR1 SGHTA and CDR2 FQGTGA. There are 16 residues in the CDR3. V dropped 2 bases and J dropped 3; count of bases not matched to a gene: 9. The CDR3 loop reads CASSLGIGQGEETQYF. CDR3 bases: TGTGCCAGCAGCTTAGGAATTGGGCAGGGGGAAGAGACCCAGTACTTC. Using reference TRBV7-3 and TRBJ2-5 for the parts outside the CDR3, the full variable domain is GAGVSQTPSNKVTEKGKYVELRCDPISGHTALYWYRQSLGQGPEFLIYFQGTGAADDSGLPNDRFFAVRPEGSVSTLKIQRTERGDSAVYLCASSLGIGQGEETQYFGPGTRLLVL.

The chain uses TRBV7-8 and TRBJ2-3, with a possible D match to TRBD2 (5 bases). Trimming removed 2 bases at V and 2 bases at J, with 20 bases between. The germline CDR1 and CDR2 sequences are SGHVS and FQNEAQ. The CDR3 runs 18 residues. CDR3 nucleotide sequence: TGTGCCAGCAGCTTACGGACTCCCTACCACCCTGACACAGATACGCAGTATTTT. Protein sequence: CASSLRTPYHPDTDTQYF.

V and J are TRBV7-9 and TRBJ1-4; 8 nucleotides match TRBD1. Germline loops: CDR1 SEHNR, CDR2 FQNEAQ (reference sequence). The CDR3 covers 14 residues. V gave up 5 bases and J gave up 8 bases; unmatched junction bases: 7. CDR3 nucleotides: TGTGCCAGCAGCACCGACAGGGGATCGGAAAAACTGTTTTTT. Protein product: CASSTDRGSEKLFF. Filled out from reference TRBV7-9 and TRBJ1-4, the complete variable domain reads DTGVSQNPRHKITKRGQNVTFRCDPISEHNRLYWYRQTLGQGPEFLTYFQNEAQLEKSRLLSDRFSAERPKGSFSTLEIQRTEQGDSAMYLCASSTDRGSEKLFFGSGTQLSVL.

The chain employs TRBV29-1 and TRBJ2-5; no clear D gene. Trimming pared 4 bases from V and 0 bases from J, leaving 15 bases between. The CDR3 extends over 15 amino acids. Germline V CDR1 and CDR2: SQVTM, ANQGSEA. In DNA, the CDR3 is TGCAGCGTTGTTTTTGGCAGCAAGGACCAAGAGACCCAGTACTTC. Amino acid sequence: CSVVFGSKDQETQYF. The full variable domain, rest sourced from reference TRBV29-1 and TRBJ2-5, is SAVISQKPSRDICQRGTSLTIQCQVDSQVTMMFWYRQQPGQSLTLIATANQGSEATYESGFVIDKFPISRPNLTFSTLTVSNMSPEDSSIYLCSVVFGSKDQETQYFGPGTRLLVL.

This chain connects TRBV7-8 to TRBJ2-7; 7 bases fit TRBD2. The CDR3 covers 16 residues. Germline V CDR1 and CDR2: SGHVS, FQNEAQ. The trim removed 5 bases at V and 3 bases at J, leaving 13 bases unmatched. For the CDR3, the DNA is TGTGCCAGCAGCCTCTCCAGCGGGAATAGCCTCTACGAGCAGTACTTC. Amino acids: CASSLSSGNSLYEQYF.

This clonotype was picked up a small number of times. V is TRBV2 and J is TRBJ2-7, with TRBD1 matching 7 bases. CDR1 and CDR2 (germline): SNHLY, FYNNEI. This CDR3 is 13 amino acids long. Losses at the gene ends were 4 bases for V and 4 bases for J; bases not matched to a gene: 4. The CDR3 DNA reads as TGTGCCAGCAGTGGTGGCAGGGGGTACGAGCAGTACTTC. Its protein product is CASSGGRGYEQYF.

This chain links TRBV29-1 with TRBJ2-7; D is ambiguous. V was trimmed by 2 bases and J by 2 bases, leaving 10 bases between them. Germline lookup yields CDR1 SQVTM and CDR2 ANQGSEA. The CDR3 spans 13 residues. CDR3 residues: CSVERLNAYEQYF. The CDR3 nucleotides are TGCAGCGTTGAACGGCTGAATGCCTACGAGCAGTACTTC.

The J gene is TRBJ1-5, the V gene TRBV6-6; perhaps TRBD1 as D (5 bases). Trimming left V 5 bases short and J 4 bases short, with 15 bases between. Germline V gives CDR1 MNHNY, CDR2 SVGAGI (reference sequence). The CDR3 runs to 15 residues. This CDR3 is CASSLEMGPNQPQHF. CDR3 DNA: TGTGCCAGCAGTCTAGAAATGGGGCCAAATCAGCCCCAGCATTTT.

The genes are TRBV24-1 and TRBJ1-2, with D perhaps TRBD1 (5 bases). V lost 1 base and J lost 7, with 6 bases in between. The CDR3 contains 12 residues. Germline V gene lookup returns CDR1 KGHDR and CDR2 SFDVKD. This chain's CDR3 is CATSDLTGGYTF. As DNA, the CDR3 is TGTGCCACCAGTGATTTAACAGGTGGCTACACCTTC.